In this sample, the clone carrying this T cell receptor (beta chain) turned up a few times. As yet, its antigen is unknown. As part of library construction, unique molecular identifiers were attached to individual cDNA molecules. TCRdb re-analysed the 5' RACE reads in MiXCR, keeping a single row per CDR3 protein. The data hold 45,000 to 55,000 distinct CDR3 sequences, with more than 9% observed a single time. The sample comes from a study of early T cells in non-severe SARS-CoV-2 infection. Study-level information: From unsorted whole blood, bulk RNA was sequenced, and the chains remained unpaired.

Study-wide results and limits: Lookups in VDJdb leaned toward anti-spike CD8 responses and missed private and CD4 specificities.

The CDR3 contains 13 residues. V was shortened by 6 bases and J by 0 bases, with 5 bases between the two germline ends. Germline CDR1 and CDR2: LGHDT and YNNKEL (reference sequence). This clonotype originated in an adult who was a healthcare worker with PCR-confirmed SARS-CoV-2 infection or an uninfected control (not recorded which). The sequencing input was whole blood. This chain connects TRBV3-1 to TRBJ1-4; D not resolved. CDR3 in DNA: TGTGCCAGCAGTCACTCAACTAATGAAAAACTGTTTTTT. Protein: CASSHSTNEKLFF.